The 7 T cell receptor beta chains in this list originate from one sample, sequenced in a study of blood T cells in healthy people across ages. A sample-barcoded 5' primer and a J-beta primer mix were used in a second PCR of roughly 6 to 12 cycles. A single record per CDR3 protein comes from TCRdb applying MiXCR to the 5' RACE reads. The data show 1.5 million to 2 million distinct CDR3 sequences, under 30% seen once. Sequencing was performed on blood. The receptor source for this set is a woman in her twenties or thirties in good health.

J is TRBJ1-5 and V is TRBV18, with D uncertain. With 2 bases removed from V and 3 bases from J, the gap between germline ends came to 8 bases. The CDR3 sequence is 14 residues long. From germline, CDR1 is KGHSH and CDR2 LQKENI. The CDR3 region has the DNA TGTGCCAGCTCACCAACGCCAGCCAATCAGCCCCAGCATTTT. Protein sequence: CASSPTPANQPQHF.

The table lists this clonotype with a few counts. The chain joins TRBV5-1 to TRBJ1-2; TRBD1 is a possible D gene (5 bases). The CDR3 has 12 amino acids. Germline V gene lookup returns CDR1 SGHRS and CDR2 YFSETQ. V dropped 4 bases and J dropped 7 bases, with 11 bases sitting between them. The CDR3 is CASSDQGSGYTF. CDR3 nucleotide sequence: TGCGCCAGCAGCGATCAGGGAAGTGGCTACACCTTC. Combining the CDR3 with reference TRBV5-1 and TRBJ1-2 gives the whole variable domain KAGVTQTPRYLIKTRGQQVTLSCSPISGHRSVSWYQQTPGQGLQFLFEYFSETQRNKGNFPGRFSGRQFSNSRSEMNVSTLELGDSALYLCASSDQGSGYTFGSGTRLTVV.

This clonotype was picked up many times. Since a much larger clone is just one base distant, this may be a read error. The genes are TRBV5-4 and TRBJ2-7; the D gene is possibly TRBD2 (5 bases). Germline V lookup: CDR1 SGHNT, CDR2 YYREEE (reference sequence). Trimming removed 7 bases at V and 3 bases at J, with 8 bases between. CDR3 length: 11 amino acids. The CDR3 nucleotides read TGTGCCAGCGGCCGGGACTACGAGCAGTACTTC. This translates into CASGRDYEQYF.

This clonotype occurred a few times. The chain uses TRBV6-6 and TRBJ2-3; 11 bases fit TRBD2. The germline V gene encodes CDR1 MNHNY and CDR2 SVGAGI (reference sequence). The CDR3 spans 14 residues. Germline trimming cut 11 bases from V and 4 bases from J; bases unmatched to any gene: 8. Written as DNA, the CDR3 is TGTGCCGCGAAGGGTAGCGGGAGGGCAGATACGCAGTATTTT. Encoded protein: CAAKGSGRADTQYF.

The gene calls are TRBV15 and TRBJ2-3, with a weak D call TRBD1 (5 bases). V lost 6 bases, J lost 2 bases, and 12 bases lay in between. The germline gives CDR1 LNHNV, CDR2 YYDKDF (reference sequence). The CDR3 sequence is 14 residues long. CDR3 DNA: TGTGCCACCAGAAGACAGCTGAACACAGATACGCAGTATTTT. Translated, it gives CATRRQLNTDTQYF.

This clonotype was seen more than once but under ten times. V gene TRBV9 combines with J gene TRBJ2-2; maybe TRBD2 (5 bases). There are 13 residues in the CDR3. V shed 9 bases and J shed 1 base, with 10 bases lying between them. Germline V lookup: CDR1 SGDLS, CDR2 YYNGEE. The CDR3, as DNA: TGTGCCACTTCCGGAGGGAACACCGGGGAGCTGTTTTTT. It yields the protein CATSGGNTGELFF. The full variable domain, in which reference TRBV9 and TRBJ2-2 provide the parts outside the CDR3, is DSGVTQTPKHLITATGQRVTLRCSPRSGDLSVYWYQQSLDQGLQFLIQYYNGEERAKGNILERFSAQQFPDLHSELNLSSLELGDSALYFCATSGGNTGELFFGEGSRLTVL.

There are a few counts of this clonotype. J is TRBJ2-7 and V is TRBV27; D may be TRBD1 or TRBD2 (5 bases each). From germline, CDR1 is MNHEY and CDR2 SMNVEV (reference sequence). The length of the CDR3 is 14 residues. The V end lost 6 bases, the J end lost 2 bases, and 14 bases lay between the germline ends. Here the CDR3 DNA reads TGTGCCAGCAGGGTAAGGGACGGCCCCTACGAGCAGTACTTC. Residues: CASRVRDGPYEQYF.